The present T cell receptor (beta chain) was sequenced within a study of CD8+ T cells in alopecia areata (dated by TCRdb to 2017 to 2018). Background for the entire study: Treated patients were enrolled in an open-label pilot trial of oral tofacitinib at 5 to 10 mg twice daily for moderate-to-severe alopecia areata. RNA came from the PAXgene miRNA kit for fixed scalp, the miRNeasy kit for PBMCs, and the RNeasy kit for mouse skin. Clonality in the scalp was compared among normal scalp (n=4), patchy alopecia areata scalp (n=8), and alopecia totalis/universalis scalp (n=8). Tofacitinib-treated patients had biopsies at baseline and at 4 and 24 weeks of treatment, with a later scalp biopsy in several patients. To study T cell clonal expansion in alopecia areata, the researchers applied high-throughput TCRbeta sequencing to both the C3H/HeJ mouse model and human patients. On the human side, TCRbeta sequencing was run on scalp tissue and on sorted CD4+ and CD8+ peripheral blood T cells from healthy controls and from alopecia areata patients with either patchy or totalis/universalis disease. Disease severity in treated patients was measured with the SALT score, which quantifies the percentage of affected scalp surface area. Patients received tofacitinib for 6 to 18 months and were then followed off drug for 6 months to check for delayed response and recurrence. TCRbeta CDR3 regions were amplified by immunoSEQ multiplex PCR using 35 Vbeta forward and 13 Jbeta reverse primers.

To prepare the library, the immunoSEQ multiplex PCR assay was applied. RNA was extracted from all samples and reverse transcribed into cDNA, which served as template for TCR sequencing. First-strand cDNA was synthesized with SuperScript III using a 2:1 mix of oligo-dT and random hexamers. A synthetic immune receptor repertoire was used to gauge amplification bias, and whatever bias remained was removed computationally. As for how the authors treated the data: After raw reads were preprocessed to remove errors, the CDR3 was defined following IMGT conventions as running from the conserved cysteine to phenylalanine. To get clonality, Shannon entropy was normalized by log2 of the number of productive unique TCRs and the result was subtracted from 1. CD4 or CD8 identity of scalp clones was inferred by cross-referencing scalp TCRbeta sequences with sorted blood CD4 and CD8 repertoires. TCRdb limited this immuneACCESS table to in-frame rearrangements with V and J called. A share of clones is missing; checked studies link under half to unresolved V genes, and the rest is unexplained. V and J calls and clone size are those listed in that table; D and trimming were worked out from the DNA. Counted in this sample were roughly 100,000 clones; approximately 60% of them appeared once. The ten largest clones take up 15% to 18% of the sample.

Beyond this particular receptor, the publication reports: Because the treated cohort was small and had only one nonresponder, larger studies are needed to examine links between baseline CD8+ expansion and response. Many expanded lesional clones persisted in scalp and blood during tofacitinib treatment, which may partly explain relapse after stopping treatment. Shared TCR sequences between patients were less evident than in mice, which may be partly attributable to HLA diversity in the patient population. Scalp clonality and the number of expanded CD8+ clones among the top 100 scalp clones were significantly decreased by tofacitinib. Resident alphabeta T cells in normal human skin are also sequenced, complicating scalp TCR repertoire analysis, unlike mouse skin dominated by gammadelta T cells. Compared with normal scalp, lesional scalp had higher clonality and more expanded CD8+ clones, particularly in alopecia totalis/universalis, a pattern that suggests antigenic drive.

Note on this clone: Its antigen has not been determined. No much larger clonotype is one base removed from it; base qualities were not supplied.

The sample's time point label, decoded: roughly 27 days on oral tofacitinib. The treatment or condition label corresponds to: oral pan-JAK inhibitor, 5-10 mg twice daily. Lesional scalp punch biopsies and peripheral blood were collected from alopecia areata patients. PBMCs were separated by density centrifugation and stained for CD3, CD4 and CD8, after which CD4+ and CD8+ T cells were sorted on a FACSAria. The clonotype comes from a human donor with alopecia areata. The material sequenced was CD8+ T cells sorted from blood, taken at week 4, from a patient treated with tofacitinib.

The bases are TGTGCCAGCAGTTACGGCCAGCCACAAGAGACCCAGTACTTC. This gives the protein CASSYGQPQETQYF. This chain is built from TRBV6-5 and TRBJ2-5; confidence is insufficient to name the D gene. The CDR3 numbers 14 residues from cysteine through phenylalanine. This entry keeps only the CDR3 DNA: 42 bases, framed from base 1. Per the germline V gene, MNHEY is the CDR1 and SVGAGI is the CDR2. The junction shows trimming of 2 bases on V and 2 bases on J, plus 9 bases between the germline ends.